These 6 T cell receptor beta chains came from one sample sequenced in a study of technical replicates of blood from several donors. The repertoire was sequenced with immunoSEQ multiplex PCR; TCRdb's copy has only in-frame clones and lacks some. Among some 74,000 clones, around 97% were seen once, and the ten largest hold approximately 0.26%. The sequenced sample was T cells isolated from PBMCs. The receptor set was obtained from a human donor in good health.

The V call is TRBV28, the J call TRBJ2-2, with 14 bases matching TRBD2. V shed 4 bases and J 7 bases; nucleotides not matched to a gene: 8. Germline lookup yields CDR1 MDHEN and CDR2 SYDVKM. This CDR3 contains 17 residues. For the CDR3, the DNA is TGTGCCAGCAGTTCGCCCGGGACTAGCGGGAGTCGCGGGGAGCTGTTTTTT. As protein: CASSSPGTSGSRGELFF.

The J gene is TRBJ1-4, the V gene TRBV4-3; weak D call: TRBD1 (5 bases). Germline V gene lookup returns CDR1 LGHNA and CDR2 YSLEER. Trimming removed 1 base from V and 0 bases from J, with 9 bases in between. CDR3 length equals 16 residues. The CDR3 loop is CASSQGGTATNEKLFF. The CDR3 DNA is TGCGCCAGCAGCCAAGGCGGGACTGCAACTAATGAAAAACTGTTTTTT.

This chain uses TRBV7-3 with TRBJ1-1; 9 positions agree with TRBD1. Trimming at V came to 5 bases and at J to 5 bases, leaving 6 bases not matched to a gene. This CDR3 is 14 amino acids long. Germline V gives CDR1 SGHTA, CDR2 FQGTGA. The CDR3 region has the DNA TGTGCCAGCAGCCCACAGGGGGCAGGAACTGAAGCTTTCTTT. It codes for CASSPQGAGTEAFF.

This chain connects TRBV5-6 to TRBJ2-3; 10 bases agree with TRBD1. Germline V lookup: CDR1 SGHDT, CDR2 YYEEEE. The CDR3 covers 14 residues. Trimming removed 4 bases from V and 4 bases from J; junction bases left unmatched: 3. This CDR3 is CASSTGTGADTQYF. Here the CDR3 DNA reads TGTGCCAGCAGCACTGGGACAGGGGCAGATACGCAGTATTTT.

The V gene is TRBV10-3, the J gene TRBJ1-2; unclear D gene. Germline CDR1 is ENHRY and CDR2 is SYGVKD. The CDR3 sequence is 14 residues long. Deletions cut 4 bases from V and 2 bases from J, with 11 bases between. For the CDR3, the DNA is TGTGCCATCAGTGTAGCGCCGGAGAACTATGGCTACACCTTC. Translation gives CAISVAPENYGYTF.

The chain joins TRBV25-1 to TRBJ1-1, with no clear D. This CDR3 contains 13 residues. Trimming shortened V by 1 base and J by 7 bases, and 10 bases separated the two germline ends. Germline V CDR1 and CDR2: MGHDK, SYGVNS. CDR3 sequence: CASSESGWYEAFF. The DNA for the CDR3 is TGTGCCAGCAGTGAATCGGGATGGTATGAAGCTTTCTTT.